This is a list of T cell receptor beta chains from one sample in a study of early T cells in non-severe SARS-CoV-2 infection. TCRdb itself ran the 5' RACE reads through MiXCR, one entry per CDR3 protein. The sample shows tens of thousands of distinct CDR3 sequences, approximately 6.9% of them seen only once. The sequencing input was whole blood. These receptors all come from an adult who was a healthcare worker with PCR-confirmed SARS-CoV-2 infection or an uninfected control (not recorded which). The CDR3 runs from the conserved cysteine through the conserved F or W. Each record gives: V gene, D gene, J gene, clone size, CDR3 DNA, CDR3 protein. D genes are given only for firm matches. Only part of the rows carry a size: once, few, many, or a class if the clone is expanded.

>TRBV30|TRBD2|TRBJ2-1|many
TGTGCCTGGGCCCAGAGAGGAACGGGAGGGTCTTACAATGAGCAGTTCTTC
CAWAQRGTGGSYNEQFF
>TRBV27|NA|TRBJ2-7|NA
TGTGCCAGCAGCCTCGGGTCTAGCGAACATTACGAGCAGTACTTC
CASSLGSSEHYEQYF
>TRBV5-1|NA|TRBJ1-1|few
TGCGCCAGCAGTACAGGGACTGTGGACACTGAAGCTTTCTTT
CASSTGTVDTEAFF
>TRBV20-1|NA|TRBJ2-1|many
TGCAGTGCTAGCCCGAACTCCTACAATGAGCAGTTCTTC
CSASPNSYNEQFF
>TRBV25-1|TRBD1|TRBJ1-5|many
TGTGCCAGCAGTGAACCAGGGGGGGTCCAGCCCCAGCATTTT
CASSEPGGVQPQHF
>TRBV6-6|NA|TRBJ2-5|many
TGTGCCAGCAGTGGGACGCAGGGGACCCAGTACTTC
CASSGTQGTQYF
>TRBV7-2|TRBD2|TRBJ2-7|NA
TGTGCCAGCAGCTTAGGGCCTAGCGGGTCTTACGAGCAGTACTTC
CASSLGPSGSYEQYF
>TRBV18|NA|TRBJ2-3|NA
TGTGCCAGCGAACCAAGTAGCACAGATACGCAGTATTTT
CASEPSSTDTQYF
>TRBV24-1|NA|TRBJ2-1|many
TGTGCCACCAGTGAGGGCGGTCGCTCCTACAATGAGCAGTTCTTC
CATSEGGRSYNEQFF
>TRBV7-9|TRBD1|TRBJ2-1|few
TGTGCCAGCAGCCCCCAACAGGGGGGCTCCTACAATGAGCAGTTCTTC
CASSPQQGGSYNEQFF
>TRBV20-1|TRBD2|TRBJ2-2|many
TGCAGTGCTAACGGGGCTGGACTAGGCAACACCGGGGAGCTGTTTTTT
CSANGAGLGNTGELFF
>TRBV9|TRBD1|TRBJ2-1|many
TGTGCCAGCAGCGTCAAGGGGACAGGGTACCCTGAGCAGTTCTTC
CASSVKGTGYPEQFF
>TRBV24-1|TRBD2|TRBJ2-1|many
TGTGCCACCAGTGAACCGGGACTAGCGGGAGGCGAGCAGTTCTTC
CATSEPGLAGGEQFF